The sequence of this TCR beta chain was determined in a study of T cell responses to AZD1222 COVID-19 vaccine. General study points: No repertoire was sampled before or during the peak T cell response, only after it. Of spike-specific TCRs, nearly half reportedly target regions left unmutated in variants.

V was cut by 1 base and J by 7 bases, with 10 bases left in between. The germline V gene encodes CDR1 KGHSH and CDR2 LQKENI. The CDR3 spans 13 residues. About this clone: Its antigen is not identified.

Only in-frame clones appear in the TCRdb table, and some are missing; sequencing was by immunoSEQ multiplex PCR. Here the sample spans 160,000 or so clones, roughly 90% being singletons. This chain connects TRBV18 to TRBJ1-2; no firm D call. This sample comprised peripheral blood, obtained on day 0 of AZD1222 vaccination. The clonotype comes from an adult in good health. This CDR3 is CASSPQGSGGYTF. DNA of the CDR3: TGTGCCAGCTCACCACAGGGATCGGGTGGCTACACCTTC.